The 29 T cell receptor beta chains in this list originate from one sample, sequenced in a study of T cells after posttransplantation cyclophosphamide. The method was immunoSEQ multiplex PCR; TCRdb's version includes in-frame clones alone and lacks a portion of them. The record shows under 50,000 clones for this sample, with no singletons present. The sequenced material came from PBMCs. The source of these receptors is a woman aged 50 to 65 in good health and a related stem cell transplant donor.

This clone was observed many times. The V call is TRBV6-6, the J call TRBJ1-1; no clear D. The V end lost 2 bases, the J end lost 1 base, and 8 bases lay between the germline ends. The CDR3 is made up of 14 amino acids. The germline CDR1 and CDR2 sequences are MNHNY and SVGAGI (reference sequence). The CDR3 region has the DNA TGTGCCAGCAGTTACGAGACACCGAACACTGAAGCTTTCTTT. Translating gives CASSYETPNTEAFF.

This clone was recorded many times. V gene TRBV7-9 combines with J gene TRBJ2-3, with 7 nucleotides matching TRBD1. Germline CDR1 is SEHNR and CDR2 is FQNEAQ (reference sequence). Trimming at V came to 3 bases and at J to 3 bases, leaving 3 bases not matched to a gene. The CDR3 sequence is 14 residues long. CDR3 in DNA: TGTGCCAGCAGCTTTGGGACAGTGACAGATACGCAGTATTTT. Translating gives CASSFGTVTDTQYF.

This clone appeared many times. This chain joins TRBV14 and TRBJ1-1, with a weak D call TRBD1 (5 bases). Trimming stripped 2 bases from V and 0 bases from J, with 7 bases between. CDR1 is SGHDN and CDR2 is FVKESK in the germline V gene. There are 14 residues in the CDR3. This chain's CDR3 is CASSQPGMNTEAFF. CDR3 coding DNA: TGTGCCAGCAGCCAACCAGGGATGAACACTGAAGCTTTCTTT.

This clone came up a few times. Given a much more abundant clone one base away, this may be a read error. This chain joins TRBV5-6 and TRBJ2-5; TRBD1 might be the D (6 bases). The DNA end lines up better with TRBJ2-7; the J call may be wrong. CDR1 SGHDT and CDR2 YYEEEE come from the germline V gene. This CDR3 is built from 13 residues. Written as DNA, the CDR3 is TGTGCCAGCAGCTTCGGACAGTCCTACGAGCAGTACTTC. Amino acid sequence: CASSFGQSYEQYF.

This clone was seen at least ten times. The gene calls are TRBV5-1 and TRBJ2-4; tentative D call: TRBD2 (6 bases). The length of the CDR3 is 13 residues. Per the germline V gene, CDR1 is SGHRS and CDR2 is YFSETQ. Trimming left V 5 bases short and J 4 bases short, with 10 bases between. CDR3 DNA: TGCGCCAGCAGATGGGAGGCTAAAAACATTCAGTACTTC. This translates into CASRWEAKNIQYF.

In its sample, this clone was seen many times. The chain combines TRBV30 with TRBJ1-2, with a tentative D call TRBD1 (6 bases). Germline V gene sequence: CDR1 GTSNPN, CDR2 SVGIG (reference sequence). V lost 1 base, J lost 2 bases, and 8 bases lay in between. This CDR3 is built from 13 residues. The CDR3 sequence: CAWSGGGNYGYTF. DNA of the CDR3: TGTGCCTGGAGTGGAGGGGGAAACTATGGCTACACCTTC.

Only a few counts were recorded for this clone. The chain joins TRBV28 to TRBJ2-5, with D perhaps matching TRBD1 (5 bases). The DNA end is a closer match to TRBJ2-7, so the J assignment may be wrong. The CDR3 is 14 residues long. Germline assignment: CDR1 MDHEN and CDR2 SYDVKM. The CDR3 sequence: CASSLLGRANEQYF. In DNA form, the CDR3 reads TGTGCCAGCAGTTTATTAGGCAGGGCTAACGAGCAGTACTTC.

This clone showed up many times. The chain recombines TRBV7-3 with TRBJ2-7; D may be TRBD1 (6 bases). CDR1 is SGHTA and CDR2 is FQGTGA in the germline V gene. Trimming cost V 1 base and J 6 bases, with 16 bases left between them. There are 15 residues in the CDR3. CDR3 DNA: TGTGCCAGCAGCTTAATAGGGGGATCGAACGGCGAGCAGTACTTC. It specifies CASSLIGGSNGEQYF.

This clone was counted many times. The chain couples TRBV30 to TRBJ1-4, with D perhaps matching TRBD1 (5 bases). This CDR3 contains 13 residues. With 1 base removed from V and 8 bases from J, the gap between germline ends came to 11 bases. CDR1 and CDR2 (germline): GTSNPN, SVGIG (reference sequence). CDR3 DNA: TGTGCCTGGAGTGGCAGGGAGGGGGAAAAACTGTTTTTT. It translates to CAWSGREGEKLFF. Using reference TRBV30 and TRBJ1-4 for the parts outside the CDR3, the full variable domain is SQTIHQWPATLVQPVGSPLSLECTVEGTSNPNLYWYRQAAGRGLQLLFYSVGIGQISSEVPQNLSASRPQDRQFILSSKKLLLSDSGFYLCAWSGREGEKLFFGSGTQLSVL.

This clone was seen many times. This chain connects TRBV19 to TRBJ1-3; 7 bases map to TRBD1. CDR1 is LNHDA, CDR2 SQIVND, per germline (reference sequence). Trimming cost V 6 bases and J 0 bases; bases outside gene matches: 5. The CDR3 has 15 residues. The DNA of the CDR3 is TGTGCCAGTAGCTGGGACAGAACCTCTGGAAACACCATATATTTT. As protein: CASSWDRTSGNTIYF.

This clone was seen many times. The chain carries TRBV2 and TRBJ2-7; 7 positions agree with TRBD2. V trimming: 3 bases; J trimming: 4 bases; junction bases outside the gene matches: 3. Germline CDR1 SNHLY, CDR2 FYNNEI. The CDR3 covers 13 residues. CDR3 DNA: TGTGCCAGCAGTGACGGGGGGTGGTACGAGCAGTACTTC. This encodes CASSDGGWYEQYF.

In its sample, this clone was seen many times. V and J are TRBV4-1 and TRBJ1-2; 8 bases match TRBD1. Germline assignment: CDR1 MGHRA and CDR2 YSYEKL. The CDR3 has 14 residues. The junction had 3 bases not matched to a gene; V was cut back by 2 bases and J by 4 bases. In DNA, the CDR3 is TGCGCCAGCAGCCAACCCGGGACAGGCTATGGCTACACCTTC. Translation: CASSQPGTGYGYTF.

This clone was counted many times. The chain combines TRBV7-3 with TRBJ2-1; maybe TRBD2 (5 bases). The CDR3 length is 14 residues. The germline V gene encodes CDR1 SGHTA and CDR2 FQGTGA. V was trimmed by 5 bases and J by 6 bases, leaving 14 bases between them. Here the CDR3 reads CASSNYLGGNEQFF. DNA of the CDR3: TGTGCCAGCAGCAACTACCTAGGAGGCAATGAGCAGTTCTTC.

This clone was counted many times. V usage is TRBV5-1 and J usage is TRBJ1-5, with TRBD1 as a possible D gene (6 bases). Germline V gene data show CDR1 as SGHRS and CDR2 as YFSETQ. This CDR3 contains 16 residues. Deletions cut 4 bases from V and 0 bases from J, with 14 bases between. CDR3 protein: CASSQGNSNSNQPQHF. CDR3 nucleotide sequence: TGCGCCAGCAGCCAGGGGAACAGCAATAGCAATCAGCCCCAGCATTTT.

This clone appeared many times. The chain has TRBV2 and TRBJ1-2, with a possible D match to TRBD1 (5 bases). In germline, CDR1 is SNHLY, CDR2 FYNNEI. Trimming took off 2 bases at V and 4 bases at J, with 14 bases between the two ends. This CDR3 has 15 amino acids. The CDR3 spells CASSEQGTAFYGYTF. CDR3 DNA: TGTGCCAGCAGTGAACAGGGCACCGCTTTCTATGGCTACACCTTC.

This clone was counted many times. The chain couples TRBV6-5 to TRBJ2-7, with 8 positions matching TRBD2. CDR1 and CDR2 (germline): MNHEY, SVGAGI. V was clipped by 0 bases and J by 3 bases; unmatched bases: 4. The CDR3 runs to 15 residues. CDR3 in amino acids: CASSYSEAGVYEQYF. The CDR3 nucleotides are TGTGCCAGCAGTTACTCAGAAGCGGGGGTCTACGAGCAGTACTTC.

The CDR3 loop is CASRKRVSSTDTQYF. As DNA, the CDR3 is TGTGCCAGCAGGAAGCGGGTATCTAGCACAGATACGCAGTATTTT. V usage is TRBV2 and J usage is TRBJ2-3; D perhaps matches TRBD2 (6 bases). The ends were cut back, 6 bases at V and 0 bases at J, with 13 bases in the middle. The CDR3 totals 15 residues. CDR1 and CDR2 from the germline V gene are SNHLY and FYNNEI.

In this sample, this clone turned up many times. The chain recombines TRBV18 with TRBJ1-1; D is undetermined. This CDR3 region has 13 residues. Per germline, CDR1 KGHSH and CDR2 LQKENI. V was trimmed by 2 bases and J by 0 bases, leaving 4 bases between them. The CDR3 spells CASSPAVNTEAFF. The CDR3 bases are TGTGCCAGCTCACCAGCGGTGAACACTGAAGCTTTCTTT.

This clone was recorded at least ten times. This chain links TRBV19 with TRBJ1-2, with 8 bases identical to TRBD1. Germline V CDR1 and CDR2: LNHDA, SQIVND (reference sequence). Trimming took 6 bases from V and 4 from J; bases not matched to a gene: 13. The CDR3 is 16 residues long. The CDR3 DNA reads TGTGCCAGTAGCCCCCCCCCGGGACAGGCGACCTATGGCTACACCTTC. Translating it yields CASSPPPGQATYGYTF.

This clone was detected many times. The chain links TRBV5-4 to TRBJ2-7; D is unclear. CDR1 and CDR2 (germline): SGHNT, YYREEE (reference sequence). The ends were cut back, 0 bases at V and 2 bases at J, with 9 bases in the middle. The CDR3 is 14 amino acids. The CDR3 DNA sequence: TGTGCCAGCAGCTTGGACACGAAAACCTACGAGCAGTACTTC. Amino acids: CASSLDTKTYEQYF.

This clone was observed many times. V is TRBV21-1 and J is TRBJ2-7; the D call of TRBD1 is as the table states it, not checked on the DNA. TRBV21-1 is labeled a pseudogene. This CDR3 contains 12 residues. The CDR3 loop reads CARLQGPYEQYF. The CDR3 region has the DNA TGTGCCAGGCTACAGGGCCCCTACGAGCAGTACTTC.

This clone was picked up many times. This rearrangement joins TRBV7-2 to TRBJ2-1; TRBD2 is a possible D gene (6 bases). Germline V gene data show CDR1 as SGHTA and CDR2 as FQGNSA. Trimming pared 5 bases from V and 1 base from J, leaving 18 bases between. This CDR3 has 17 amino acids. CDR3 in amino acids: CASSREVVTRSYNEQFF. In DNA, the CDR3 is TGTGCCAGCAGCCGAGAGGTGGTGACTAGATCCTACAATGAGCAGTTCTTC.

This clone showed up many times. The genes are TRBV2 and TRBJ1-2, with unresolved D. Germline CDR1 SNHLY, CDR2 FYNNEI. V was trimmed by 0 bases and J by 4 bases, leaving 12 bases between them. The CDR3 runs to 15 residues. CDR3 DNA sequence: TGTGCCAGCAGTGAAGCGGCGGAAACCTTCTATGGCTACACCTTC. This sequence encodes CASSEAAETFYGYTF.

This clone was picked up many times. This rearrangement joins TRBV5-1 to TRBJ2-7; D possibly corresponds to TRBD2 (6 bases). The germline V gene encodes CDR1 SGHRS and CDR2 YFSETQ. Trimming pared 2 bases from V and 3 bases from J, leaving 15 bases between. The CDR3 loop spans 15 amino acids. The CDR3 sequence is CASSLGPGDGYEQYF. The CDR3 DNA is TGCGCCAGCAGCTTAGGGCCGGGAGACGGCTACGAGCAGTACTTC.

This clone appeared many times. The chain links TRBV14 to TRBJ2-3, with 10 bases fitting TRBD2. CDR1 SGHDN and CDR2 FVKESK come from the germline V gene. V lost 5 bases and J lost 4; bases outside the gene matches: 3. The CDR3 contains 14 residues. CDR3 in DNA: TGTGCCAGCAGCGAAGGGACTAGCGCAGATACGCAGTATTTT. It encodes CASSEGTSADTQYF. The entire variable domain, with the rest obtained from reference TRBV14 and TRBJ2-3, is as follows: EAGVTQFPSHSVIEKGQTVTLRCDPISGHDNLYWYRRVMGKEIKFLLHFVKESKQDESGMPNNRFLAERTGGTYSTLKVQPAELEDSGVYFCASSEGTSADTQYFGPGTRLTVL.

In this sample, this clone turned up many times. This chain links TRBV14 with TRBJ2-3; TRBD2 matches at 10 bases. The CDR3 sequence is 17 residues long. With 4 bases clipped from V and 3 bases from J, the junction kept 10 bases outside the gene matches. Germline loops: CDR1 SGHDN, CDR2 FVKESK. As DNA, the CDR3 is TGTGCCAGCAGCCCCCGTGCGGGACTAGCGTCGACAGATACGCAGTATTTT. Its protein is CASSPRAGLASTDTQYF.

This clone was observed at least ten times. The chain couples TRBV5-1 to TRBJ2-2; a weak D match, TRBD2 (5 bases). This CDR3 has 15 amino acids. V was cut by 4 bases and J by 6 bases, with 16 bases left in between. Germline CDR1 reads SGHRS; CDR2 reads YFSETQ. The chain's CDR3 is CASSTGLFYAGELFF. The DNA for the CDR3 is TGCGCCAGCAGCACCGGACTGTTTTACGCCGGGGAGCTGTTTTTT.

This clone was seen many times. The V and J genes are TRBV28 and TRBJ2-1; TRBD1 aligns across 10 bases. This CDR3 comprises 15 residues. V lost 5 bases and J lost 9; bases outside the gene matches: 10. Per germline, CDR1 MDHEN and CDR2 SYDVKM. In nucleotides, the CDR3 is TGTGCCAGCAGTCCCCCGACAGGGGGCCAGGGTGAGCAGTTCTTC. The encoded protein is CASSPPTGGQGEQFF. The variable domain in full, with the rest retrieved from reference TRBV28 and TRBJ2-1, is DVKVTQSSRYLVKRTGEKVFLECVQDMDHENMFWYRQDPGLGLRLIYFSYDVKMKEKGDIPEGYSVSREKKERFSLILESASTNQTSMYLCASSPPTGGQGEQFFGPGTRLTVL.

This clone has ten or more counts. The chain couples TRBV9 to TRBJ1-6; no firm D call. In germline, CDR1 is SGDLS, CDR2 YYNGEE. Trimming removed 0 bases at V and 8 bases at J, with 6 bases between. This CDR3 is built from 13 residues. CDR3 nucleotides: TGTGCCAGCAGCGTAGTCACAGATTCACCCCTCCACTTT. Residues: CASSVVTDSPLHF.